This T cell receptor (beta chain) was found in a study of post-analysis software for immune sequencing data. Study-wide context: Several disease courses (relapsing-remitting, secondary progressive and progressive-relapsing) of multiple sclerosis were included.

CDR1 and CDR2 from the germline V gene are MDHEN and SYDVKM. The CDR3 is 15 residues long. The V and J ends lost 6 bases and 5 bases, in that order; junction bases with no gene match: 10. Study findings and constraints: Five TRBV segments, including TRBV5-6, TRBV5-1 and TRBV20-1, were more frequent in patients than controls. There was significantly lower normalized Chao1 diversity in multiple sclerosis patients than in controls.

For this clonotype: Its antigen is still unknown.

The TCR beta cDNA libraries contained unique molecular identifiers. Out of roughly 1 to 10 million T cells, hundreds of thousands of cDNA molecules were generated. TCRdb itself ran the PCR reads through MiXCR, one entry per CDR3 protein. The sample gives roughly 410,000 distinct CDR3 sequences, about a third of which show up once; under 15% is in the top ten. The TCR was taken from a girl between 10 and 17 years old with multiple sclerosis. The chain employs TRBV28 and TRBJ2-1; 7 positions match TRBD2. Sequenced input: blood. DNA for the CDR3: TGTGCCAGCAGCCAGCCGCGGGGGACGGACAATGAGCAGTTCTTC. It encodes CASSQPRGTDNEQFF.